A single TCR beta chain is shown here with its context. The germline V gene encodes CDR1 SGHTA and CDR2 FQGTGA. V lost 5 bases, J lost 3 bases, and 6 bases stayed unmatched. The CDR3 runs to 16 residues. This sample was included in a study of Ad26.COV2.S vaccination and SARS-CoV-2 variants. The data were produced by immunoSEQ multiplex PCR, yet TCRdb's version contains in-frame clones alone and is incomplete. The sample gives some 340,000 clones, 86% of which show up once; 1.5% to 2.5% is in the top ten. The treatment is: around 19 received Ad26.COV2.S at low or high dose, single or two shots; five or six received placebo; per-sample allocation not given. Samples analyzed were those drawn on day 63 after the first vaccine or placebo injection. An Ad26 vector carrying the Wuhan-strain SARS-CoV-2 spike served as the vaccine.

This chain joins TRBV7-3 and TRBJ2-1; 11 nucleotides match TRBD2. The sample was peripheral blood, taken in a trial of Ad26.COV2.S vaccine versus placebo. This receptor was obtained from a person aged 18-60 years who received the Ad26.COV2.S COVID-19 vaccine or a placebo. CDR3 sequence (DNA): TGTGCCAGCAGCCAAATAGCGGGGGGGTTCTACAATGAGCAGTTCTTC. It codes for CASSQIAGGFYNEQFF. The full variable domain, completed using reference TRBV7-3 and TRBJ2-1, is GAGVSQTPSNKVTEKGKYVELRCDPISGHTALYWYRQSLGQGPEFLIYFQGTGAADDSGLPNDRFFAVRPEGSVSTLKIQRTERGDSAVYLCASSQIAGGFYNEQFFGPGTRLTVL.